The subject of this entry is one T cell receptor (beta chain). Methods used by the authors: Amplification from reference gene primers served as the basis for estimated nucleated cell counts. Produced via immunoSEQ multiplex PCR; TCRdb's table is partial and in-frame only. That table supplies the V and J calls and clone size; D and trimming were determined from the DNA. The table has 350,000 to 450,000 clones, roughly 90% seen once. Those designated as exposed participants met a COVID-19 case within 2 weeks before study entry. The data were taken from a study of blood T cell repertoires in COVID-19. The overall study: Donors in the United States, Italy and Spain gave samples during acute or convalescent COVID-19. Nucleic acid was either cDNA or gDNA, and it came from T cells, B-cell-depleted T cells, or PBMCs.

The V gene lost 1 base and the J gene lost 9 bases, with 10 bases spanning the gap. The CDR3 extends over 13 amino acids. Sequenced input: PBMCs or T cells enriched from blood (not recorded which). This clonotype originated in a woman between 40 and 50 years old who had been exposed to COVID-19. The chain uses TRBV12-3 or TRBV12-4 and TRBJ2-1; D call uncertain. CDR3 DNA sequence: TGTGCCAGCAGTTTAGGTCTGTCGGGTGAGCAGTTCTTC. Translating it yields CASSLGLSGEQFF.